This T cell receptor (beta chain) was observed in a study of blood T cells in healthy people across ages. General study findings and limits: Age advanced and TCR beta diversity per million T cells fell, roughly linearly.

A second PCR of about 6 to 12 cycles used a sample-barcoded 5' primer and a J-beta primer mix. TCRdb recomputed calls from the 5' RACE reads with MiXCR, one row per CDR3 protein. The sample shows 600,000 to 850,000 distinct CDR3 sequences, around 46% of them seen only once. Ten or more counts support this clonotype. Its matching antigen is unknown. The CDR3 runs 14 residues. Germline V CDR1 and CDR2: SGHDT, YYEEEE. V was shortened by 0 bases and J by 2 bases, with 8 bases between the two germline ends. This sequence was found in a woman aged 60-70 years in good health. The sequencing input was blood. The V call is TRBV5-6, the J call TRBJ1-2; TRBD1 might be the D (5 bases). The CDR3 DNA reads as TGTGCCAGCAGCTTGGGGGGGGAAAACTATGGCTACACCTTC. Translating it yields CASSLGGENYGYTF.